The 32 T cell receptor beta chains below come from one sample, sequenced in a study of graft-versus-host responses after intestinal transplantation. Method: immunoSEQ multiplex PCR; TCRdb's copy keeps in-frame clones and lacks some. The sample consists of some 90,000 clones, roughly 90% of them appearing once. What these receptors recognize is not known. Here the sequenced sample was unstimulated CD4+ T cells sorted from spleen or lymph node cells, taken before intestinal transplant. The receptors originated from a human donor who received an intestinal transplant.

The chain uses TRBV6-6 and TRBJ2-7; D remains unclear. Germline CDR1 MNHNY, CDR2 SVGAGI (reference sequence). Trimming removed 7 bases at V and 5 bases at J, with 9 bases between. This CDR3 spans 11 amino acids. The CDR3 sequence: CASTRGNEQYF. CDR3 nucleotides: TGTGCCAGCACGAGAGGCAACGAGCAGTACTTC.

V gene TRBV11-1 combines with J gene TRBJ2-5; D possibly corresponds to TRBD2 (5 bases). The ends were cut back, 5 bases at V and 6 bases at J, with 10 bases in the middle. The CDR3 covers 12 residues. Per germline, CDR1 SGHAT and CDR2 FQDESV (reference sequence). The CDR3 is CASSRAGQTQYF. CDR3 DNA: TGTGCCAGCAGCCGCGCGGGCCAGACCCAGTACTTC.

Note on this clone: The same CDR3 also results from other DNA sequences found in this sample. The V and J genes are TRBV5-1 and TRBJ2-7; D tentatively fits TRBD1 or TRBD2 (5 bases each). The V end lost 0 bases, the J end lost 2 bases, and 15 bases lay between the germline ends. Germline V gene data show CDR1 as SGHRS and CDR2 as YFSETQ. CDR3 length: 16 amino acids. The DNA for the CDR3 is TGCGCCAGCAGCTTGGATGGGGGTCCGGGCACCTACGAGCAGTACTTC. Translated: CASSLDGGPGTYEQYF.

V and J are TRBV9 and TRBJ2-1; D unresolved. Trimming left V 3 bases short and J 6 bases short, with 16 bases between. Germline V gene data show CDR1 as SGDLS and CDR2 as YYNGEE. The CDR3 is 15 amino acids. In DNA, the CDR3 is TGTGCCAGCAGCGATCGGATAACAAGTGGCAATGAGCAGTTCTTC. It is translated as CASSDRITSGNEQFF.

The CDR3 spells CASSEALENEQFF. CDR3 sequence (DNA): TGTGCCAGCAGTGAAGCGCTAGAGAATGAGCAGTTCTTC. The chain combines TRBV6-1 with TRBJ2-1, with D unclear. The CDR3 contains 13 residues. Germline loops: CDR1 MNHNS, CDR2 SASEGT. Trimming pared 0 bases from V and 7 bases from J, leaving 7 bases between.

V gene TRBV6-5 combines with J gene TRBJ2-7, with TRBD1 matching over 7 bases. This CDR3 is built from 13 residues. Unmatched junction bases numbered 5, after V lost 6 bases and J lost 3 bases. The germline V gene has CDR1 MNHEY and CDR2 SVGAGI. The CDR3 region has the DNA TGTGCCAGCAGACAGGGGACAGTCTACGAGCAGTACTTC. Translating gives CASRQGTVYEQYF.

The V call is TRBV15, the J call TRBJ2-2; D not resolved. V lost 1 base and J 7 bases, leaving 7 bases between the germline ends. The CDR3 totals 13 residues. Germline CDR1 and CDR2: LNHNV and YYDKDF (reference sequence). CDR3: CATSRVWIGELFF. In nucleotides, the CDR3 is TGTGCCACCAGCAGAGTTTGGATCGGGGAGCTGTTTTTT.

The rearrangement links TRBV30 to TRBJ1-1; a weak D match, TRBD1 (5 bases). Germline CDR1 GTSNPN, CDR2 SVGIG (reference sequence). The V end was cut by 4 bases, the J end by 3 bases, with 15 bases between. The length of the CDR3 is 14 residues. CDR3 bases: TGTGCCTGGATTAAACTAATCAGGGACACTGAAGCTTTCTTT. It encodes CAWIKLIRDTEAFF.

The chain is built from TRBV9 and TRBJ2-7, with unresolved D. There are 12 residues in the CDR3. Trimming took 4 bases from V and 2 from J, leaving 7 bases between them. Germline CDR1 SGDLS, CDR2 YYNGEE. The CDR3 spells CASSSSTYEQYF. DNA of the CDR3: TGTGCCAGCAGCTCCTCAACCTACGAGCAGTACTTC.

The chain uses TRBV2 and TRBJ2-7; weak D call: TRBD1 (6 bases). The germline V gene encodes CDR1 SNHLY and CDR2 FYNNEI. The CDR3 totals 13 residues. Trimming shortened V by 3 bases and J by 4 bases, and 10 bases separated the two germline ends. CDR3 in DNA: TGTGCCAGCAGTGAGTTCAGGGGATACGAGCAGTACTTC. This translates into CASSEFRGYEQYF. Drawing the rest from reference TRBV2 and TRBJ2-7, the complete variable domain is EPEVTQTPSHQVTQMGQEVILRCVPISNHLYFYWYRQILGQKVEFLVSFYNNEISEKSEIFDDQFSVERPDGSNFTLKIRSTKLEDSAMYFCASSEFRGYEQYFGPGTRLTVT.

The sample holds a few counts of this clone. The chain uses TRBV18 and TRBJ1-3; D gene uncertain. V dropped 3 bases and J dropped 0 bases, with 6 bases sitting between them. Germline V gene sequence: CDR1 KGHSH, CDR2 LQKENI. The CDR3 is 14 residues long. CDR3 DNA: TGTGCCAGCTCACCGCAGCGCTCTGGAAACACCATATATTTT. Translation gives CASSPQRSGNTIYF.

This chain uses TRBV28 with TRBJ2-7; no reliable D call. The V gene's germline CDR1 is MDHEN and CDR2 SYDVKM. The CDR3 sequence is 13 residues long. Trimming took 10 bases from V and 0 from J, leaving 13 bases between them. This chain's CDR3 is CATRGPSSYEQYF. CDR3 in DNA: TGTGCCACTCGAGGCCCGAGCTCCTACGAGCAGTACTTC.

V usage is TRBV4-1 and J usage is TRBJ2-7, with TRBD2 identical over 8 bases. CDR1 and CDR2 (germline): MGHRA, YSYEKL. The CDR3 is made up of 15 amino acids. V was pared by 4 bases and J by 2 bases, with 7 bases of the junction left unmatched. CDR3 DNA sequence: TGCGCCAGCAGCCTTGTCGGGAGGGCAACCTACGAGCAGTACTTC. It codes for CASSLVGRATYEQYF.

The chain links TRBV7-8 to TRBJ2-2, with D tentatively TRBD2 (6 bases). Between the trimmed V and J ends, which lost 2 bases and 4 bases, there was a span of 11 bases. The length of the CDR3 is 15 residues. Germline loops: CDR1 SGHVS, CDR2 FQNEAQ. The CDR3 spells CASSLTGTLTGELFF. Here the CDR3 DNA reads TGTGCCAGCAGCTTAACCGGGACTCTCACCGGGGAGCTGTTTTTT.

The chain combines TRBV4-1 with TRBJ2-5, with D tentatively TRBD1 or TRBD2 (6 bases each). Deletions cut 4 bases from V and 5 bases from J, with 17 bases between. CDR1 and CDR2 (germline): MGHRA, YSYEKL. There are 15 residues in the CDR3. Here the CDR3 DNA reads TGCGCCAGCAGCCCTAAAGGAGGAGGGGGGGAGACCCAGTACTTC. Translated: CASSPKGGGGETQYF.

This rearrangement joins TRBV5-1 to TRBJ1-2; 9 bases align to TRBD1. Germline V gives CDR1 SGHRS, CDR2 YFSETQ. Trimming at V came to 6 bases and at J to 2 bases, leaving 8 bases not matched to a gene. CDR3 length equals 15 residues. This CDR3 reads CASTPSDRGNYGYTF. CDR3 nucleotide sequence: TGCGCCAGCACCCCTTCGGACAGGGGAAACTATGGCTACACCTTC.

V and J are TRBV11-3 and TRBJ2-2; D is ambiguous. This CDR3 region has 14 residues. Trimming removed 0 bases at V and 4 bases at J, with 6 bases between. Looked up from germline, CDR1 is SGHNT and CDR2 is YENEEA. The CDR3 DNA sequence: TGTGCCAGCAGCTTAGATCTGAGCACCGGGGAGCTGTTTTTT. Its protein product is CASSLDLSTGELFF. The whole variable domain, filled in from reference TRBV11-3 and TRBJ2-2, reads EAGVVQSPRYKIIEKKQPVAFWCNPISGHNTLYWYLQNLGQGPELLIRYENEEAVDDSQLPKDRFSAERLKGVDSTLKIQPAELGDSAVYLCASSLDLSTGELFFGEGSRLTVL.

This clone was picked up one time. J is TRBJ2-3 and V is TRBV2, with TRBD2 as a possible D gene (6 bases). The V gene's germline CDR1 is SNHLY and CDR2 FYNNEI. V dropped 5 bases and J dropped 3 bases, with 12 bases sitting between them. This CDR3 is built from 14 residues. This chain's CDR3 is CASSFSTSTDTQYF. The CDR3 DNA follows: TGTGCCAGCAGTTTCTCGACTAGTACAGATACGCAGTATTTT.

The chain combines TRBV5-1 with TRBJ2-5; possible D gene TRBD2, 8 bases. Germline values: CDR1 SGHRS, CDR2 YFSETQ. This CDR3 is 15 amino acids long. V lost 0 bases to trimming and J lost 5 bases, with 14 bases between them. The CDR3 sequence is CASSLAREGQETQYF. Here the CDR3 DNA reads TGCGCCAGCAGCTTGGCACGGGAGGGACAGGAGACCCAGTACTTC.

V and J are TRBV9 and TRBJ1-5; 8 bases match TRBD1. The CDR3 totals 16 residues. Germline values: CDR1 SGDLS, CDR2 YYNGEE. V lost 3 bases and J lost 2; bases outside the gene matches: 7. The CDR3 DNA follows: TGTGCCAGCAGCGCCGGAGACAGGGGTCGCAATCAGCCCCAGCATTTT. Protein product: CASSAGDRGRNQPQHF.

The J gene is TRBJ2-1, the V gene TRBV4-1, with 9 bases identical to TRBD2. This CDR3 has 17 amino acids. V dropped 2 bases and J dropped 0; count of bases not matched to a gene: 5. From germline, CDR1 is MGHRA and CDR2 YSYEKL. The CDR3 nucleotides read TGCGCCAGCAGCCAAAGGGGTAGCGGGAGCTCCTACAATGAGCAGTTCTTC. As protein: CASSQRGSGSSYNEQFF.

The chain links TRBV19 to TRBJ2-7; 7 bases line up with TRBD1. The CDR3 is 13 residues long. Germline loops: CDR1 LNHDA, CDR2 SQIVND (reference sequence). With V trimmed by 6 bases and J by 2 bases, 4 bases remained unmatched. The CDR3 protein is CASRPTGTYEQYF. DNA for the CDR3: TGTGCCAGTAGACCGACAGGGACCTACGAGCAGTACTTC.

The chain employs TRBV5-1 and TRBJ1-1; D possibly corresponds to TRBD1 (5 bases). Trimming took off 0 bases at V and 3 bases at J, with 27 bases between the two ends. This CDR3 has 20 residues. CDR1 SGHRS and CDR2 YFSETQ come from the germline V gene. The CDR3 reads CASSLVPFQGRGGSDTEAFF. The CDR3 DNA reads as TGCGCCAGCAGCTTGGTCCCCTTCCAGGGTCGCGGAGGAAGCGACACTGAAGCTTTCTTT. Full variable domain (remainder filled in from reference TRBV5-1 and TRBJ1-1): KAGVTQTPRYLIKTRGQQVTLSCSPISGHRSVSWYQQTPGQGLQFLFEYFSETQRNKGNFPGRFSGRQFSNSRSEMNVSTLELGDSALYLCASSLVPFQGRGGSDTEAFFGQGTRLTVV.

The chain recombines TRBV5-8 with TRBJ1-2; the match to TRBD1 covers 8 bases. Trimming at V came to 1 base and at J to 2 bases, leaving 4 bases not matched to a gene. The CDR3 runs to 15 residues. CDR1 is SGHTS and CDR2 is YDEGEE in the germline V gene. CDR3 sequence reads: CASSLRRGRNYGYTF. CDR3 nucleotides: TGTGCCAGCAGCTTGCGCAGGGGGCGGAACTATGGCTACACCTTC.

The CDR3 region is CASSDRGLSNQPQHF. The CDR3 region has the DNA TGTGCCAGCAGTGATAGGGGACTGAGCAATCAGCCCCAGCATTTT. The chain recombines TRBV6-1 with TRBJ1-5; weak D call: TRBD1 (5 bases). The CDR3 has 15 residues. V lost 3 bases to trimming and J lost 1 base, with 10 bases between them. Germline V lookup: CDR1 MNHNS, CDR2 SASEGT.

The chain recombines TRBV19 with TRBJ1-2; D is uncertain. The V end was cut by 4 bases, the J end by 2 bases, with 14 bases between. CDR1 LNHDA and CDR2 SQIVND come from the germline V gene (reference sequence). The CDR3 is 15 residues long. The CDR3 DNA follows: TGTGCCAGTAGTACCTTGGTTCCGGCAAACTATGGCTACACCTTC. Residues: CASSTLVPANYGYTF.

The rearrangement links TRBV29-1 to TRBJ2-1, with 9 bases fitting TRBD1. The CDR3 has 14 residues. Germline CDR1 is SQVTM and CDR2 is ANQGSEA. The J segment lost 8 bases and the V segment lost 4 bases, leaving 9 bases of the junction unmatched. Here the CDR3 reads CSVGGGQGTDEQFF. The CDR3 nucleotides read TGCAGCGTTGGGGGGGGACAGGGCACGGATGAGCAGTTCTTC.

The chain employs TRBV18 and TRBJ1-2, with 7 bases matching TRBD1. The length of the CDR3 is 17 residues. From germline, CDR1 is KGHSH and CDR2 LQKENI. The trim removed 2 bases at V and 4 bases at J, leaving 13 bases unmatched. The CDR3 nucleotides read TGTGCCAGCTCACCAGTTCCGCCGGGACAGATGTCCTATGGCTACACCTTC. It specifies CASSPVPPGQMSYGYTF.

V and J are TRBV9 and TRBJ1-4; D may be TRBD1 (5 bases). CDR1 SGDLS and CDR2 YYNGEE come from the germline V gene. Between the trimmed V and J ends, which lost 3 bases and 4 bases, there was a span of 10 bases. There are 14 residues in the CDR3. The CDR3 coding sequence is TGTGCCAGCAGCGAGGGGCTAAGTAATGAAAAACTGTTTTTT. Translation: CASSEGLSNEKLFF.

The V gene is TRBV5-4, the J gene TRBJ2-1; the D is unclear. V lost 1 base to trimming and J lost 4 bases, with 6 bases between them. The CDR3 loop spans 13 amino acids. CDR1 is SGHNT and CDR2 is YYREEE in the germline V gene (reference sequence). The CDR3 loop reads CASSLSGYNEQFF. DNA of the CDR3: TGTGCCAGCAGCTTGTCCGGTTACAATGAGCAGTTCTTC.

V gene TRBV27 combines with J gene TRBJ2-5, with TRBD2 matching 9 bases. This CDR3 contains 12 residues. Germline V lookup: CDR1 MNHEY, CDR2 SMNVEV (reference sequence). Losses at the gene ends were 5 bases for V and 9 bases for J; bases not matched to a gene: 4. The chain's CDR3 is CASSPGLAPQYF. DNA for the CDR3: TGTGCCAGCAGTCCGGGACTAGCTCCCCAGTACTTC.

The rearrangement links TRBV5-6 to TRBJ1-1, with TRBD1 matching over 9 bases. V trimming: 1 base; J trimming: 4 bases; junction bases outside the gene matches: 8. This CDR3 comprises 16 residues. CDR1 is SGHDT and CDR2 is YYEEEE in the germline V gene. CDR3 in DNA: TGTGCCAGCAGCTTGAGGTGGCCGGGACAGGGCACTGAAGCTTTCTTT. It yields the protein CASSLRWPGQGTEAFF.